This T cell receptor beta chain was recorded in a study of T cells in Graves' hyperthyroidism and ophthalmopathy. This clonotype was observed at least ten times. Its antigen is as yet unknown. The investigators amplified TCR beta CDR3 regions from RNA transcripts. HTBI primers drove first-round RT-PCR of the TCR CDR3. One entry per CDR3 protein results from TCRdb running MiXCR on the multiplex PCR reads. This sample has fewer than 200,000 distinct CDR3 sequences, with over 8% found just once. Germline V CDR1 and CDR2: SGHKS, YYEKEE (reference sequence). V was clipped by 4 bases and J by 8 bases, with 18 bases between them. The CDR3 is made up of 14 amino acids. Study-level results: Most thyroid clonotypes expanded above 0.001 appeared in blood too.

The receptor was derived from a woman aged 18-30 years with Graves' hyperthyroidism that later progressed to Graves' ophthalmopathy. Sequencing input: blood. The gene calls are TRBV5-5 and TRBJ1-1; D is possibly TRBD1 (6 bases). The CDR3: CASSTGRGLGEAFF. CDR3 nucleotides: TGTGCCAGCAGCACGGGACGGGGGCTAGGGGAAGCTTTCTTT.